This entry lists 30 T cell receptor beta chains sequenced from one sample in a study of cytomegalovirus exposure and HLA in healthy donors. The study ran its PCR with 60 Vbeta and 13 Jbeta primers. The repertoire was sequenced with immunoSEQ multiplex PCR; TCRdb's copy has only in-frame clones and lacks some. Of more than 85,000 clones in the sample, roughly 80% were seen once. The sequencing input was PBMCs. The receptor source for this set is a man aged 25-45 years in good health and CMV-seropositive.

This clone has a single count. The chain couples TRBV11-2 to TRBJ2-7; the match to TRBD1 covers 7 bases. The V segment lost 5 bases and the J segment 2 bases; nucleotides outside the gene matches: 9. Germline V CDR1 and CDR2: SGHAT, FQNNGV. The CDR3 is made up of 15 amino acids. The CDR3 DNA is TGTGCCAGCAGCCCCGCGACAGGGCCCCCCTACGAGCAGTACTTC. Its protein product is CASSPATGPPYEQYF.

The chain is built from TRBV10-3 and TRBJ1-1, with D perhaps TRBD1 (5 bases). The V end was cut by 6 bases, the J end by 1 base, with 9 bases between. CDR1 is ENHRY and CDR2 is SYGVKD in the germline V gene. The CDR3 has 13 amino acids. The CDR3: CAISLQGNTEAFF. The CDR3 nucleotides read TGTGCCATCAGCCTGCAGGGGAACACTGAAGCTTTCTTT.

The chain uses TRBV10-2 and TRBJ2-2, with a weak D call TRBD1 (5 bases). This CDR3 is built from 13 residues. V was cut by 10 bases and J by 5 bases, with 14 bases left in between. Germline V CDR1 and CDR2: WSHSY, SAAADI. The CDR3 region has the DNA TGCGCCACCGAGGAATCAGGGACCGGGGAGCTGTTTTTT. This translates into CATEESGTGELFF.

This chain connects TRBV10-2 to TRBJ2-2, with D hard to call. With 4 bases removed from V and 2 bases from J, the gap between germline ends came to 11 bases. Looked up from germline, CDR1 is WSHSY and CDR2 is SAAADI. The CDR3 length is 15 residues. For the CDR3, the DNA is TGCGCCAGCAGTGTTACTACCCTAAACACCGGGGAGCTGTTTTTT. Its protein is CASSVTTLNTGELFF.

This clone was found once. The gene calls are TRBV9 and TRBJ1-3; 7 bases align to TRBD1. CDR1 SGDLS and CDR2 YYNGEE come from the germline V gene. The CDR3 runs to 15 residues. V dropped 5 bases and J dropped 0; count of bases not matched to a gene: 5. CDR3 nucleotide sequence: TGTGCCAGCAGTTTTGAGGGGGCCTCTGGAAACACCATATATTTT. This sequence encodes CASSFEGASGNTIYF.

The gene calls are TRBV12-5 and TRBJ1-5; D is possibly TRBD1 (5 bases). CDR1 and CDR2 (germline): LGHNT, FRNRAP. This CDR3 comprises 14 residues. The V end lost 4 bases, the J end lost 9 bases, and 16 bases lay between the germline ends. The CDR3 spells CASGSVDPGGPQHF. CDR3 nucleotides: TGTGCTAGTGGTTCCGTAGATCCCGGGGGGCCCCAGCATTTT.

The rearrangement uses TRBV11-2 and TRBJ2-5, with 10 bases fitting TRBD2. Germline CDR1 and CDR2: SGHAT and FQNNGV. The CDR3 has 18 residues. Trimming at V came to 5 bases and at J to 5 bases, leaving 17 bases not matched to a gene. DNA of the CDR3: TGTGCCAGCAGCCGTCGAGGAGGTTCGAGCGGGGGGGTGGAGACCCAGTACTTC. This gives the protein CASSRRGGSSGGVETQYF.

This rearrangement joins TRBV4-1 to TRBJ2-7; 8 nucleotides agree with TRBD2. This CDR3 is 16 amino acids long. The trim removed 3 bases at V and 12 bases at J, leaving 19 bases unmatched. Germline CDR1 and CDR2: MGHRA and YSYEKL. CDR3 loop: CASSQDPGLEPLVRYF. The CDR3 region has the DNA TGCGCCAGCAGCCAGGACCCGGGACTAGAGCCCCTCGTGAGGTACTTC.

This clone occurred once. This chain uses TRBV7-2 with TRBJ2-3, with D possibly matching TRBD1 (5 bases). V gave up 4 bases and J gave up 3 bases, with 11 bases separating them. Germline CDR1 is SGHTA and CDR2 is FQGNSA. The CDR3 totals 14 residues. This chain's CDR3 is CASSSPTGTDTQYF. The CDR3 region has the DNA TGTGCCAGCAGCTCGCCCACAGGTACAGATACGCAGTATTTT. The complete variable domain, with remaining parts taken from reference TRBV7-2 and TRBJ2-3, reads GAGVSQSPSNKVTEKGKDVELRCDPISGHTALYWYRQSLGQGLEFLIYFQGNSAPDKSGLPSDRFSAERTGGSVSTLTIQRTQQEDSAVYLCASSSPTGTDTQYFGPGTRLTVL.

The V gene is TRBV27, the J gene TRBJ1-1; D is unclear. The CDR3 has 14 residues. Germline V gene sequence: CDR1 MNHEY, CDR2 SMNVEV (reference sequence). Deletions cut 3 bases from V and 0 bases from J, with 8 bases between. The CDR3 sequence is CASSFQALNTEAFF. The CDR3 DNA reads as TGTGCCAGCAGTTTCCAGGCCTTGAACACTGAAGCTTTCTTT.

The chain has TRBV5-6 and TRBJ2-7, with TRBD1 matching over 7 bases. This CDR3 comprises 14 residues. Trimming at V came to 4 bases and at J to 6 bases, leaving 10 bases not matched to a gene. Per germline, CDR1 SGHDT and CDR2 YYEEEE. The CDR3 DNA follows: TGTGCCAGCAGCCCCGGGACAGCGACTTTCGAGCAGTACTTC. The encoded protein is CASSPGTATFEQYF. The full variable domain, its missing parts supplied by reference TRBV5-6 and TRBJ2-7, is DAGVTQSPTHLIKTRGQQVTLRCSPKSGHDTVSWYQQALGQGPQFIFQYYEEEERQRGNFPDRFSGHQFPNYSSELNVNALLLGDSALYLCASSPGTATFEQYFGPGTRLTVT.

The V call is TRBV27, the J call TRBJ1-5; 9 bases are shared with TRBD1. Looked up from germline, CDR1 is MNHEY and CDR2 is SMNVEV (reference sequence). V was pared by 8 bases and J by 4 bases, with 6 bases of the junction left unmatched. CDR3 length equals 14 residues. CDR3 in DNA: TGTGCCAGCTCCCGGGACAGGGTGAATCAGCCCCAGCATTTT. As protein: CASSRDRVNQPQHF.

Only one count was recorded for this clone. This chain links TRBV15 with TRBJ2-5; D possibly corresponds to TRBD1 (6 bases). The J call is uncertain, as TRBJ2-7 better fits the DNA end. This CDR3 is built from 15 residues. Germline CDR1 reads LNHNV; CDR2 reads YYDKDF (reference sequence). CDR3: CATSRDPRGSSEQYF. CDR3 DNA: TGTGCCACCAGCAGAGATCCCAGGGGAAGTTCCGAGCAGTACTTC.

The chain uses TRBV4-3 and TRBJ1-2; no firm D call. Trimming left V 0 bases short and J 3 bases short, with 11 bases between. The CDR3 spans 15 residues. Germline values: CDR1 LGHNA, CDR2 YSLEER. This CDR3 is CASSQETTGYYGYTF. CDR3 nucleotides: TGCGCCAGCAGCCAAGAGACGACTGGATACTATGGCTACACCTTC.

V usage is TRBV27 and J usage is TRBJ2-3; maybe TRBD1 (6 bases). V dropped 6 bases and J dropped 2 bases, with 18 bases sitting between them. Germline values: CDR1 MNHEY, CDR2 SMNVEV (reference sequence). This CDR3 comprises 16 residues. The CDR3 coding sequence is TGTGCCAGCAGCCCCTGGGACACTGGGGCCACAGATACGCAGTATTTT. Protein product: CASSPWDTGATDTQYF.

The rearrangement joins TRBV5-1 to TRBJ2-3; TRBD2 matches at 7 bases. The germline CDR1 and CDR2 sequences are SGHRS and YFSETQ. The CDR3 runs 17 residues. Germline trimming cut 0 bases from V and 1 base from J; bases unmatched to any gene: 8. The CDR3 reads CASSLGISGSGTDTQYF. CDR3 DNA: TGCGCCAGCAGCTTGGGGATTAGCGGGTCGGGCACAGATACGCAGTATTTT.

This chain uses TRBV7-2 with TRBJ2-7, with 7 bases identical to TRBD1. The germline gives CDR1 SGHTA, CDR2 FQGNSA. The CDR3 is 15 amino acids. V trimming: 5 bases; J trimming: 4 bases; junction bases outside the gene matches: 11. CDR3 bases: TGTGCCAGCAGCGAAACCGGGACAGCCTTATACGAGCAGTACTTC. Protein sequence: CASSETGTALYEQYF.

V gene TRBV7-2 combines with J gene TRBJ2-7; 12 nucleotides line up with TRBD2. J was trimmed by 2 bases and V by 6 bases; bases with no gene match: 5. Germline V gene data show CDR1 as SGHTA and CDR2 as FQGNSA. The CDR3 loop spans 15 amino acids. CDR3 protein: CASSLTSGGAYEQYF. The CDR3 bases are TGTGCCAGCAGTTTGACTAGCGGGGGCGCCTACGAGCAGTACTTC.

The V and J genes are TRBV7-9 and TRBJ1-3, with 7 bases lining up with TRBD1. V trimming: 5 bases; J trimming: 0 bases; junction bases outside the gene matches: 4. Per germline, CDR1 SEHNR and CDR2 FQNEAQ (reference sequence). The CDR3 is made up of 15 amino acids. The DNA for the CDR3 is TGTGCCAGCAGCAGTGGGGACAGCTCTGGAAACACCATATATTTT. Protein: CASSSGDSSGNTIYF.

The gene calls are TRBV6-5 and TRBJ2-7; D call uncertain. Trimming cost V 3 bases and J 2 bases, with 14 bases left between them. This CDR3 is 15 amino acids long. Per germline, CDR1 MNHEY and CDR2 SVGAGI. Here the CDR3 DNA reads TGTGCCAGCAGTTATCTCGGCAGCGAAGCCTACGAGCAGTACTTC. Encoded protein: CASSYLGSEAYEQYF.

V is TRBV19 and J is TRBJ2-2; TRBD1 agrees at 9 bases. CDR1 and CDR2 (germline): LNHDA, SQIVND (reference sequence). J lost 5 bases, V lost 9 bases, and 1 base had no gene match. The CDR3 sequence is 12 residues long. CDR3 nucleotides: TGTGCCAGCGGACAGGGGACCGGGGAGCTGTTTTTT. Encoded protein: CASGQGTGELFF.

In nucleotides, the CDR3 is TGTGCCAGCAGCTTGGACCCATGGGGGGAGGGCTACACCTTC. As protein: CASSLDPWGEGYTF. The chain combines TRBV5-4 with TRBJ1-2, with D tentatively TRBD1 (5 bases). Germline CDR1 is SGHNT and CDR2 is YYREEE (reference sequence). Trimming left V 0 bases short and J 8 bases short, with 14 bases between. This CDR3 spans 14 amino acids.

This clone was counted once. CDR3 sequence (DNA): TGTGCCAGCAGCGGCGAACCGGTTGCGGGAGAGACCCAGTACTTC. This gives the protein CASSGEPVAGETQYF. The chain uses TRBV7-8 and TRBJ2-5, with TRBD2 as a possible D gene (5 bases). Trimming shortened V by 5 bases and J by 4 bases, and 17 bases separated the two germline ends. The CDR3 consists of 15 residues. Germline CDR1 is SGHVS and CDR2 is FQNEAQ.

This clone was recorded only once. The CDR3 spells CASSAETPGTGASGANVLTF. CDR3 sequence (DNA): TGCGCCAGCAGCGCGGAGACCCCAGGGACAGGGGCCTCAGGGGCCAACGTCCTGACTTTC. The V and J genes are TRBV5-1 and TRBJ2-6; 10 bases align to TRBD1. The V gene end was trimmed by 4 bases and the J gene end by 4 bases; junction bases not matched to a gene: 17. Germline CDR1 and CDR2: SGHRS and YFSETQ. This CDR3 contains 20 residues.

This chain's CDR3 is CASRAGDYYTEAFF. The CDR3 bases are TGTGCCAGCAGGGCAGGGGATTACTACACTGAAGCTTTCTTT. The chain has TRBV27 and TRBJ1-1; D is perhaps TRBD1 (6 bases). Looked up from germline, CDR1 is MNHEY and CDR2 is SMNVEV (reference sequence). Trimming cost V 6 bases and J 3 bases, with 14 bases left between them. CDR3 size: 14 residues.

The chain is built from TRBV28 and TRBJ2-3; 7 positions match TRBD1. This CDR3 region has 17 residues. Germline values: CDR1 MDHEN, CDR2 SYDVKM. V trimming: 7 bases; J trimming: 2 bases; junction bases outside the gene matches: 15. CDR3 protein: CASKETGPAGTTDTQYF. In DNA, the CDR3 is TGTGCCAGCAAAGAGACAGGGCCCGCAGGGACCACAGATACGCAGTATTTT.

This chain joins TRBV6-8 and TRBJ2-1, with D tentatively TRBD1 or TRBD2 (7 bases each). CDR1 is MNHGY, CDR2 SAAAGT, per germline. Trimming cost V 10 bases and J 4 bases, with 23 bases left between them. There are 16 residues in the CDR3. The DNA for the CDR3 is TGTGCCACCAGGGGGTATGGCGGGGGAGGTTACAATGAGCAGTTCTTC. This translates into CATRGYGGGGYNEQFF.

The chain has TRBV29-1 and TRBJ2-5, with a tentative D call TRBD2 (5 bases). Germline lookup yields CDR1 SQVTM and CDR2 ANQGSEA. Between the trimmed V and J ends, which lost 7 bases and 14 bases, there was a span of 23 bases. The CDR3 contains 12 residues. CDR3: CSASQDAGKSYF. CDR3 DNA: TGCAGCGCTAGTCAGGATGCCGGGAAAAGCTACTTC. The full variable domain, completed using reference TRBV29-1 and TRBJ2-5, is SAVISQKPSRDICQRGTSLTIQCQVDSQVTMMFWYRQQPGQSLTLIATANQGSEATYESGFVIDKFPISRPNLTFSTLTVSNMSPEDSSIYLCSASQDAGKSYFGPGTRLLVL.

The CDR3 DNA reads TGTGCCAGCAGCCAAGGGGGAACTGAAAAACTGTTTTTT. Protein product: CASSQGGTEKLFF. The V call is TRBV7-9, the J call TRBJ1-4, with D possibly TRBD1 on 6 matching bases. Germline V gene data show CDR1 as SEHNR and CDR2 as FQNEAQ (reference sequence). The CDR3 sequence is 13 residues long. Trimming stripped 5 bases from V and 7 bases from J, with 11 bases between.

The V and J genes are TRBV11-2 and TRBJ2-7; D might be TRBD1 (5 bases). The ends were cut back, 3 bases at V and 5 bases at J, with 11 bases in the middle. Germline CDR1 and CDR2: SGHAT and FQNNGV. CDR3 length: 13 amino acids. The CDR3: CASSFSSGNEQYF. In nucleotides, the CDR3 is TGTGCCAGCAGCTTTAGTTCAGGGAACGAGCAGTACTTC.